Below are 21 T cell receptor beta chains sequenced from a single sample in a study of T cell repertoires in cytomegalovirus infection. TCRdb fed the reads into MiXCR, producing one record per CDR3 protein. The sample has some 150,000 distinct CDR3 sequences, 30% to 40% seen once. No antigens are known for them. The sample here was CD8+ T cells from cultured PBMCs, taken from culture after CMV antigen stimulation. The receptors derive from a human donor in good health (CMV status not recorded). Some clones in this sample may be carry-over from other donors' samples.

The chain uses TRBV12-3 or TRBV12-4 and TRBJ1-3, with TRBD1 identical over 9 bases. The CDR3 runs 15 residues. The V gene end was trimmed by 5 bases and the J gene end by 4 bases; junction bases not matched to a gene: 6. In nucleotides, the CDR3 is TGTGCCAGCAGTCGGACAGGGGCGGAGGGAAACACCATATATTTT. This gives the protein CASSRTGAEGNTIYF.

This chain links TRBV6-5 with TRBJ1-5, with D possibly TRBD1 on 5 matching bases. V lost 7 bases to trimming and J lost 4 bases, with 8 bases between them. Germline loops: CDR1 MNHEY, CDR2 SVGAGI. This CDR3 region has 12 residues. The CDR3 bases are TGTGCCAGCAAGTCAGGGAATCAGCCCCAGCATTTT. Translation: CASKSGNQPQHF.

The chain carries TRBV7-9 and TRBJ1-4; no firm D call. CDR3 size: 14 residues. CDR1 and CDR2 (germline): SEHNR, FQNEAQ (reference sequence). Trimming took 7 bases from V and 8 from J, leaving 17 bases between them. The CDR3 region has the DNA TGTGCCAGCAACCCCGAAGGGATTCAAGAAAAACTGTTTTTT. The encoded protein is CASNPEGIQEKLFF.

The V call is TRBV28, the J call TRBJ2-3, with unresolved D. Germline loops: CDR1 MDHEN, CDR2 SYDVKM. Trimming left V 1 base short and J 4 bases short, with 15 bases between. The CDR3 sequence is 16 residues long. CDR3 in DNA: TGTGCCAGCAGTTTATCTGGGGTACGCCTGGCAGATACGCAGTATTTT. This gives the protein CASSLSGVRLADTQYF. The variable domain in full, completed from reference TRBV28 and TRBJ2-3, reads DVKVTQSSRYLVKRTGEKVFLECVQDMDHENMFWYRQDPGLGLRLIYFSYDVKMKEKGDIPEGYSVSREKKERFSLILESASTNQTSMYLCASSLSGVRLADTQYFGPGTRLTVL.

Ten or more counts support this clonotype. DNA for the CDR3: TGTGCCAGCAGCCAAAGCGGGGACCAAGAGACCCAGTACTTC. The encoded protein is CASSQSGDQETQYF. The chain is built from TRBV4-2 and TRBJ2-5, with 7 nucleotides matching TRBD2. Germline CDR1 and CDR2: LGHNA and YNFKEQ. This CDR3 has 14 residues. Trimming took 2 bases from V and 0 from J; bases not matched to a gene: 0.

The chain joins TRBV28 to TRBJ2-5; D could derive from TRBD1 or TRBD2 (5 bases each). Trimming took off 9 bases at V and 4 bases at J, with 15 bases between the two ends. CDR3 length: 13 amino acids. The V gene's germline CDR1 is MDHEN and CDR2 SYDVKM. CDR3 nucleotides: TGTGCCAGTCGCCTCGGGGCTGGAGAGACCCAGTACTTC. Translating it yields CASRLGAGETQYF.

This clonotype was seen a few times. The gene calls are TRBV6-1 and TRBJ2-3; D is possibly TRBD2 (7 bases). The CDR3 has 17 amino acids. Germline V lookup: CDR1 MNHNS, CDR2 SASEGT. V was pared by 1 base and J by 1 base, with 15 bases between. The CDR3 sequence is CASSEGVGRGRTDTQYF. The CDR3 DNA follows: TGTGCCAGCAGTGAAGGGGTGGGGCGGGGGCGCACAGATACGCAGTATTTT.

The chain carries TRBV28 and TRBJ2-3; 8 nucleotides line up with TRBD2. The junction had 1 base not matched to a gene; V was cut back by 6 bases and J by 8 bases. Per the germline V gene, CDR1 is MDHEN and CDR2 is SYDVKM. CDR3 length: 11 amino acids. Written as DNA, the CDR3 is TGTGCCAGCAGCCGGGGGGGTACGCAGTATTTT. Translated: CASSRGGTQYF. The variable domain in full, with the rest retrieved from reference TRBV28 and TRBJ2-3, is DVKVTQSSRYLVKRTGEKVFLECVQDMDHENMFWYRQDPGLGLRLIYFSYDVKMKEKGDIPEGYSVSREKKERFSLILESASTNQTSMYLCASSRGGTQYFGPGTRLTVL.

V usage is TRBV19 and J usage is TRBJ2-1, with 13 bases that match TRBD2. Germline CDR1 and CDR2: LNHDA and SQIVND (reference sequence). V shed 4 bases and J 8 bases; nucleotides not matched to a gene: 8. The CDR3 has 16 amino acids. The CDR3 nucleotides read TGTGCCAGTAGTACGGGACTAGCGGGACCGTGGGATGAGCAGTTCTTC. Amino acid sequence: CASSTGLAGPWDEQFF.

The chain couples TRBV15 to TRBJ2-1; D is possibly TRBD2 (6 bases). Germline V gene lookup returns CDR1 LNHNV and CDR2 YYDKDF (reference sequence). The CDR3 runs to 14 residues. Trimming removed 0 bases from V and 12 bases from J, with 15 bases in between. The CDR3 DNA is TGTGCCACCAGCAGAGAGGAGGGCTTGTGGGCGCAGTTCTTC. Its protein is CATSREEGLWAQFF.

The V and J genes are TRBV10-3 and TRBJ2-2; no clear D. Germline V gene data show CDR1 as ENHRY and CDR2 as SYGVKD. V was clipped by 0 bases and J by 4 bases, with 9 bases between them. This CDR3 comprises 15 residues. In DNA, the CDR3 is TGTGCCATCAGTGAGTCCCAGGATGGCACCGGGGAGCTGTTTTTT. It is translated as CAISESQDGTGELFF.

V and J are TRBV28 and TRBJ2-4, with TRBD1 matching over 7 bases. Germline V CDR1 and CDR2: MDHEN, SYDVKM. V lost 1 base and J lost 5; bases outside the gene matches: 5. The CDR3 loop spans 15 amino acids. The CDR3, as DNA: TGTGCCAGCAGTTTATCAGGGCAGGGGGAAAACATTCAGTACTTC. Translation gives CASSLSGQGENIQYF.

This clonotype was counted once. The rearrangement uses TRBV2 and TRBJ2-7, with 8 positions matching TRBD2. V gave up 6 bases and J gave up 3 bases; unmatched junction bases: 13. The germline gives CDR1 SNHLY, CDR2 FYNNEI. This CDR3 is built from 16 residues. This CDR3 is CASSPRKSGGFYEQYF. Written as DNA, the CDR3 is TGTGCCAGCAGCCCCAGGAAGAGCGGGGGCTTCTACGAGCAGTACTTC. Using reference TRBV2 and TRBJ2-7 for the parts outside the CDR3, the full variable domain is EPEVTQTPSHQVTQMGQEVILRCVPISNHLYFYWYRQILGQKVEFLVSFYNNEISEKSEIFDDQFSVERPDGSNFTLKIRSTKLEDSAMYFCASSPRKSGGFYEQYFGPGTRLTVT.

The chain links TRBV9 to TRBJ2-7; 13 nucleotides line up with TRBD2. CDR3 length equals 17 residues. Trimming removed 2 bases from V and 3 bases from J; junction bases left unmatched: 8. From germline, CDR1 is SGDLS and CDR2 YYNGEE. Here the CDR3 DNA reads TGTGCCAGCAGCGTGGGCCATGGACTAGCGGGGGACTACGAGCAGTACTTC. Protein sequence: CASSVGHGLAGDYEQYF.

This clonotype was counted between two and nine times. The chain is built from TRBV7-6 and TRBJ1-4; 8 bases are a match to TRBD1. V trimming: 5 bases; J trimming: 5 bases; junction bases outside the gene matches: 4. The germline V gene encodes CDR1 SGHVS and CDR2 FNYEAQ. The CDR3 totals 14 residues. CDR3 region: CASSLRTGNEKLFF. The CDR3 DNA follows: TGTGCCAGCAGCCTCCGGACAGGGAATGAAAAACTGTTTTTT.

In its sample, this clonotype was seen a few times. The chain has TRBV20-1 and TRBJ1-1, with D perhaps TRBD1 (6 bases). CDR1 is DFQATT and CDR2 is SNEGSKA in the germline V gene (reference sequence). This CDR3 is 15 amino acids long. With 4 bases removed from V and 1 base from J, the gap between germline ends came to 16 bases. The chain's CDR3 is CSAIHPQTGNTEAFF. The CDR3 coding sequence is TGCAGTGCTATCCATCCCCAGACAGGGAACACTGAAGCTTTCTTT.

This clonotype appeared a few times. V gene TRBV4-1 combines with J gene TRBJ1-5, with D uncertain. Deletions cut 1 base from V and 7 bases from J, with 11 bases between. Germline CDR1 MGHRA, CDR2 YSYEKL. This CDR3 comprises 14 residues. CDR3 nucleotides: TGCGCCAGCAGCCAAGCGGCAAAAGGGCAGCCCCAGCATTTT. Its translation: CASSQAAKGQPQHF.

The gene calls are TRBV12-3 or TRBV12-4 and TRBJ2-5; 7 nucleotides align to TRBD1. V lost 4 bases to trimming and J lost 5 bases; unmatched junction nucleotides: 10. The CDR3 has 15 residues. In DNA form, the CDR3 reads TGTGCCAGCAGTTCCGGGTGGGACAGAGGGGAGACCCAGTACTTC. Translation gives CASSSGWDRGETQYF.

This clonotype was observed a few times. CDR3 nucleotides: TGCAGTGCCCTGGGACAGGTGGAGCTTGAAGCTTTCTTT. This translates into CSALGQVELEAFF. The rearrangement uses TRBV20-1 and TRBJ1-1, with 8 bases fitting TRBD1. The germline CDR1 and CDR2 sequences are DFQATT and SNEGSKA (reference sequence). The CDR3 covers 13 residues. Trimming took 6 bases from V and 7 from J; bases not matched to a gene: 10.

The sample holds many counts of this clonotype. The V gene is TRBV27, the J gene TRBJ2-3; 12 bases map to TRBD2. J was trimmed by 8 bases and V by 3 bases; bases with no gene match: 12. Germline CDR1 MNHEY, CDR2 SMNVEV (reference sequence). CDR3 length equals 17 residues. CDR3 amino acids: CASSLELAGGTLGTQYF. The CDR3 bases are TGTGCCAGCAGTTTGGAACTAGCGGGGGGTACCTTGGGTACGCAGTATTTT.

This clonotype was counted once. The chain carries TRBV9 and TRBJ2-7, with a tentative D call TRBD1 (6 bases). From germline, CDR1 is SGDLS and CDR2 YYNGEE. V was shortened by 3 bases and J by 5 bases, with 12 bases between the two germline ends. This CDR3 has 13 amino acids. The CDR3 bases are TGTGCCAGCAGCGGCCCCAGGGGCCACGAGCAGTACTTC. Amino acids: CASSGPRGHEQYF. Full variable domain (outside the CDR3, taken from reference TRBV9 and TRBJ2-7): DSGVTQTPKHLITATGQRVTLRCSPRSGDLSVYWYQQSLDQGLQFLIQYYNGEERAKGNILERFSAQQFPDLHSELNLSSLELGDSALYFCASSGPRGHEQYFGPGTRLTVT.